A selection of T cell receptor beta chains follows, all from one sample in a study of blood T cell repertoires in COVID-19. TCRdb's table, derived via immunoSEQ multiplex PCR, lists solely in-frame clones and lacks some. The table records fewer than 250,000 clones, nearly 90% of them present only once. The specimen was peripheral blood. These TCRs come from a woman in her thirties or forties who had recovered from COVID-19. Both conserved end residues are part of each CDR3. D genes are given only for firm matches. Only part of the rows carry a size: once, few, many, or a class if the clone is expanded.

CDR3,DNA,V,J,D,size
CASSIVGGGNQPQHF,TGTGCCAGTAGTATCGTCGGGGGTGGCAATCAGCCCCAGCATTTT,TRBV19,TRBJ1-5,NA,NA
CASSWTGNYGYTF,TGTGCCAGCAGTTGGACAGGGAACTATGGCTACACCTTC,TRBV7-3,TRBJ1-2,TRBD1,NA
CASSSLGATNEKLFF,TGTGCCAGCAGCTCCCTGGGGGCCACTAATGAAAAACTGTTTTTT,TRBV6-5,TRBJ1-4,NA,once
CASSLGGTALNEKLFF,TGCGCCAGCAGCTTGGGGGGGACAGCCCTGAATGAAAAACTGTTTTTT,TRBV5-1,TRBJ1-4,TRBD1,NA
CATSVEGNSPLHF,TGTGCCACCAGCGTAGAGGGTAATTCACCCCTCCACTTT,TRBV15,TRBJ1-6,NA,NA
CASSLSQGSVGYTF,TGTGCCAGCAGCCTTTCGCAGGGCTCGGTAGGCTACACCTTC,TRBV3-1/TRBV3-2,TRBJ1-2,NA,NA
CAWSPGQVTDTQYF,TGTGCCTGGAGTCCGGGACAGGTCACAGATACGCAGTATTTT,TRBV30,TRBJ2-3,TRBD1,NA
CASSFTGDYGYTF,TGCGCCAGCAGCTTTACAGGGGACTATGGCTACACCTTC,TRBV5-1,TRBJ1-2,TRBD1,NA
CASMRQGADEQYF,TGTGCCAGCATGAGACAGGGGGCTGACGAGCAGTACTTC,TRBV6-5,TRBJ2-7,TRBD1,few
CASSLRSSGDNYNEQFF,TGTGCCAGCAGCTTGAGGTCTAGCGGGGACAATTACAATGAGCAGTTCTTC,TRBV5-4,TRBJ2-1,TRBD2,NA
CASSSLDRNTEAFF,TGTGCCAGCAGCTCCCTCGACAGGAACACTGAAGCTTTCTTT,TRBV6-5,TRBJ1-1,NA,NA
CAWSVALAGKRTQYF,TGTGCCTGGAGTGTAGCCCTAGCGGGAAAGAGAACCCAGTACTTC,TRBV30,TRBJ2-5,TRBD2,NA
CASSRDRGWYEQYF,TGTGCCAGCAGCCGGGACAGGGGTTGGTACGAGCAGTACTTC,TRBV5-6,TRBJ2-7,TRBD1,NA
CSVGDRGSGELFF,TGCAGCGTTGGGGACAGGGGGTCCGGGGAGCTGTTTTTT,TRBV29-1,TRBJ2-2,TRBD1,NA
CASSLSGGGSSYEQYF,TGTGCCAGCAGTTTAAGTGGGGGCGGGAGCTCCTACGAGCAGTACTTC,TRBV28,TRBJ2-7,NA,NA
CAISELEGAYEQYF,TGTGCCATCAGTGAGCTGGAGGGAGCCTACGAGCAGTACTTC,TRBV10-3,TRBJ2-7,NA,NA
CASSLSGGLEKLFF,TGTGCCAGCAGTTTATCAGGGGGCTTAGAGAAACTGTTTTTT,TRBV27,TRBJ1-4,TRBD1,NA
CASSLATGGGLAGNEQYF,TGCGCCAGCAGCTTGGCTACAGGGGGCGGGCTAGCGGGAAACGAGCAGTACTTC,TRBV5-1,TRBJ2-7,NA,NA
CASSDGTQYF,TGTGCCAGCAGTGACGGGACTCAGTATTTT,TRBV2,TRBJ2-3,NA,once
CASSSQRGQFF,TGCGCCAGCAGCTCGCAGCGCGGGCAGTTCTTC,TRBV5-1,TRBJ2-1,NA,NA
CASSSSGLGHNEQFF,TGTGCCAGCAGTTCGTCGGGACTAGGGCATAATGAGCAGTTCTTC,TRBV6-5,TRBJ2-1,TRBD2,NA
CASSDRDYQETQYF,TGTGCCAGCAGCGACCGGGACTACCAAGAGACCCAGTACTTC,TRBV7-8,TRBJ2-5,NA,NA
CASSQADRAHYGYTF,TGTGCCAGCAGCCAAGCGGACAGAGCCCACTATGGCTACACCTTC,TRBV3-1/TRBV3-2,TRBJ1-2,NA,few
CASSLGDRPYYGYTF,TGTGCCAGCAGCTTAGGGGACAGACCATACTATGGCTACACCTTC,TRBV7-6,TRBJ1-2,TRBD1,NA
CASSLLDPGTEAFF,TGTGCCAGCAGTTTGCTTGATCCGGGAACTGAAGCTTTCTTT,TRBV27,TRBJ1-1,NA,NA
CATSEAGRGEQFF,TGTGCCACCAGTGAAGCAGGGCGTGGTGAGCAGTTCTTC,TRBV24-1,TRBJ2-1,NA,NA
CSGGSGPTDTQYF,TGCAGCGGGGGTAGCGGACCCACAGATACGCAGTATTTT,TRBV29-1,TRBJ2-3,NA,NA
CASSHFGQPWEQYF,TGTGCCAGCAGCCATTTTGGACAGCCTTGGGAGCAGTACTTC,TRBV7-9,TRBJ2-7,NA,NA
CASSPSGTETQYF,TGTGCCAGCAGCCCAAGCGGGACGGAGACCCAGTACTTC,TRBV6-5,TRBJ2-5,TRBD2,many
CASSPRQGPYGYTF,TGTGCCAGCAGCCCCCGACAGGGCCCCTATGGCTACACCTTC,TRBV9,TRBJ1-2,TRBD1,NA
CASSLGTENTEAFF,TGCGCCAGCAGCTTAGGGACAGAGAACACTGAAGCTTTCTTT,TRBV5-1,TRBJ1-1,TRBD1,once
CASSRGLAGGNEQFF,TGCGCCAGCAGCCGAGGACTAGCGGGAGGCAATGAGCAGTTCTTC,TRBV4-3,TRBJ2-1,TRBD2,NA
CASSPRRDVDTEAFF,TGTGCCAGCTCACCACGCAGGGATGTTGACACTGAAGCTTTCTTT,TRBV18,TRBJ1-1,NA,NA